Listed below are T cell receptor beta chains from one sample, sequenced in a study of blood T cell repertoires in COVID-19. Produced via immunoSEQ multiplex PCR; TCRdb's table is partial and in-frame only. The data hold fewer than 200,000 clones, with approximately 85% observed a single time. What was sequenced was peripheral blood. These receptors came from a woman aged 50 to 60 with COVID-19, enrolled during active disease. The CDR3 runs from the conserved cysteine through the conserved F or W.

j_call v_call cdr3_aa
TRBJ2-6 TRBV20-1 CSASLAGGPSGANVLTF
TRBJ1-6 TRBV30 CAWSSAGRAVGSPLHF
TRBJ1-2 TRBV6-5 CASTQDRDYGYTF
TRBJ1-1 TRBV6-5 CASMRRGGTEAFF
TRBJ2-7 TRBV19 CASSPQTGGTYEQYF
TRBJ2-1 TRBV7-3 CASSFDREQFF
TRBJ2-5 TRBV19 CASSRDFGETQYF
TRBJ2-1 TRBV30 CAWSVPSGGASYNEQFF
TRBJ2-7 TRBV7-9 CASSLDGLAGLQEQYF
TRBJ2-3 TRBV19 CASSQTGSVSTDTQYF
TRBJ1-1 TRBV5-1 CASSTVRAETEAFF
TRBJ2-3 TRBV10-2 CASRNSGGHTDTQYF
TRBJ2-1 TRBV7-9 CASGRETGGSEQFF
TRBJ1-1 TRBV3-1/TRBV3-2 CASSQEGQLNTEAFF
TRBJ1-5 TRBV18 CASSPGRDQPQHF
TRBJ1-2 TRBV4-1 CASSQPGQGTGYTF
TRBJ1-5 TRBV5-1 CASAIGADSNQPQHF
TRBJ2-5 TRBV30 CAWSRAQGKTQYF
TRBJ2-5 TRBV6-5 CASIGVGAQETQYF
TRBJ2-1 TRBV7-3 CASSSDRYNEQFF
TRBJ1-5 TRBV3-1/TRBV3-2 CASSQDLGGRGNQPQHF
TRBJ2-1 TRBV7-8 CASSHQFRRTYNEQFF
TRBJ2-3 TRBV9 CASSGGTSEADTQYF
TRBJ1-5 TRBV12-5 CASGLGGGRPQHF
TRBJ2-3 TRBV24-1 CATSVRGDTSTDTQYF
TRBJ1-1 TRBV9 CASSPQTGTTEAFF
TRBJ2-7 TRBV11-2 CASSFGTARTYEQYF
TRBJ1-1 TRBV7-9 CASSLGILRNTEAFF
TRBJ2-5 TRBV7-9 CASSQGTQETQYF
TRBJ2-3 TRBV4-1 CASKLAGDRGGGTDTQYF
TRBJ2-1 TRBV7-9 CASSWGGQEQFF
TRBJ2-1 TRBV11-2 CASSLGGGGGNEQFF
TRBJ1-6 TRBV30 CAWSKKDSSSSYNSPLHF
TRBJ2-7 TRBV5-1 CASSLAGGPTVYEQYF
TRBJ1-6 TRBV6-5 CASSYKQGAGSPLHF
TRBJ1-4 TRBV7-2 CASSPTGQSEKLFF
TRBJ2-3 TRBV6-4 CASSAQIKDTQYF
TRBJ1-2 TRBV11-2 CASSIQQGRYGYTF
TRBJ1-6 TRBV20-1 CSASPGGTDNSPLHF
TRBJ1-1 TRBV30 CAWSLGQGNTEAFF
TRBJ1-2 TRBV2 CASTRQGLAGYTF
TRBJ1-1 TRBV5-4 CASSPQTAGGDTEAFF
TRBJ2-1 TRBV18 CASSPSGGYNEQFF
TRBJ2-5 TRBV5-1 CASSAETGWQTQYF
TRBJ1-1 TRBV7-2 CASRPGQGPTEAFF
TRBJ2-1 TRBV19 CASTDSHNEQFF
TRBJ1-6 TRBV6-5 CASRDRDNSPLHF
TRBJ2-7 TRBV29-1 CSVYGTSGGPYEQYF
TRBJ1-1 TRBV11-2 CASSLYREEAFF
TRBJ2-2 TRBV28 CASRNWGDANTGELFF
TRBJ1-1 TRBV18 CASSKGQANTEAFF
TRBJ2-5 TRBV7-2 CASSLVVQLETQYF
TRBJ2-5 TRBV4-3 CASSQAGGGETQYF
TRBJ2-5 TRBV30 CAWGQKTQYF
TRBJ1-4 TRBV7-2 CASSLYNEKLFF